This TCR beta chain is from a study of graft-versus-host responses after intestinal transplantation. Germline V gives CDR1 SGHRS, CDR2 YFSETQ. V shed 5 bases and J shed 5 bases, with 16 bases lying between them. This CDR3 contains 14 residues. The table came from immunoSEQ multiplex PCR; TCRdb's copy has only in-frame clones and leaves some out. Altogether approximately 49,000 clones are present, approximately 95% being singletons, with the ten largest covering approximately 0.21%. Worth noting for this clone: Its antigen is unknown.

The sequence was collected from a human donor who was the organ donor for an intestinal transplant. The material sequenced was unstimulated CD8+ T cells sorted from spleen or lymph node cells, taken before transplant. This sequence joins TRBV5-1 and TRBJ1-2, with TRBD1 as a possible D gene (5 bases). CDR3 sequence (DNA): TGCGCCAGCAGTGGGGCGACGGAGGGTTATGGCTACACCTTC. This sequence encodes CASSGATEGYGYTF.